Below are 21 T cell receptor beta chains sequenced from a single sample in a study of PD-1 blockade in classical Hodgkin lymphoma. Following autologous stem cell transplantation, relapse occurred in every patient, and exposure to brentuximab vedotin varied. Sequencing was performed with immunoSEQ multiplex PCR; in TCRdb, only in-frame clones are kept and a portion is missing. The sample has around 41,000 clones, roughly four fifths seen once; the top ten hold roughly 9.8%. Sequenced material: peripheral blood mononuclear cells (PBMCs), taken at baseline. The receptors here all came from a human donor with classical Hodgkin lymphoma.

This chain uses TRBV28 with TRBJ1-1, with TRBD1 identical over 11 bases. V lost 6 bases and J lost 10; bases outside the gene matches: 4. From germline, CDR1 is MDHEN and CDR2 SYDVKM. This CDR3 is built from 12 residues. CDR3 residues: CASRPGTGGAFF. CDR3 DNA sequence: TGTGCCAGCAGGCCAGGGACAGGGGGAGCTTTCTTT.

The chain recombines TRBV9 with TRBJ1-1; the D is unclear. With 2 bases removed from V and 6 bases from J, the gap between germline ends came to 17 bases. The CDR3 is 15 residues long. Germline CDR1 and CDR2: SGDLS and YYNGEE. The CDR3 DNA sequence: TGTGCCAGCAGCGTGGGCGACGCTAGCGAGGCTGAAGCTTTCTTT. Amino acid sequence: CASSVGDASEAEAFF.

This chain connects TRBV27 to TRBJ1-1, with a possible D match to TRBD1 (5 bases). Trimming pared 5 bases from V and 8 bases from J, leaving 18 bases between. The CDR3 is 14 residues long. Germline CDR1 is MNHEY and CDR2 is SMNVEV (reference sequence). As DNA, the CDR3 is TGTGCCAGCAGTCGATTAGACAGACCAGAGGAAGCTTTCTTT. It specifies CASSRLDRPEEAFF.

CDR3 loop: CASSPLFGGNTEAFF. In nucleotides, the CDR3 is TGTGCCAGCTCACCATTGTTCGGGGGGAACACTGAAGCTTTCTTT. The V gene is TRBV18, the J gene TRBJ1-1; TRBD1 might be the D (5 bases). Per germline, CDR1 KGHSH and CDR2 LQKENI. The CDR3 is made up of 15 amino acids. V was trimmed by 2 bases and J by 1 base, leaving 11 bases between them.

The sample holds one count of this clone. Mismatch with germline at one junction end may stem from a read error. The V and J genes are TRBV7-7 and TRBJ2-6, with D possibly being TRBD1 (5 bases). The CDR3 runs 16 residues. In germline, CDR1 is SSHAT, CDR2 FNYEAQ (reference sequence). CDR3 residues: CASSPSDSSGANVLTF. CDR3 DNA sequence: TGTGCTAGCAGCCCGTCCGACAGTTCTGGGGCCAACGTCCTGACTTTC.

The chain has TRBV6-5 and TRBJ1-2, with 7 bases that match TRBD1. The J segment lost 2 bases and the V segment lost 0 bases, leaving 0 bases of the junction unmatched. The CDR3 extends over 14 amino acids. Germline CDR1 MNHEY, CDR2 SVGAGI. This CDR3 reads CASSYSDRNYGYTF. The CDR3 nucleotides read TGTGCCAGCAGTTACTCGGACAGGAACTATGGCTACACCTTC.

The chain is built from TRBV6-8 and TRBJ2-7, with 8 bases matching TRBD2. The V and J ends lost 6 bases and 3 bases, in that order; junction bases with no gene match: 10. Germline V gives CDR1 MNHGY, CDR2 SAAAGT. This CDR3 region has 15 residues. The CDR3, as DNA: TGTGCCAGCAGCCTGGGACTAGACAGGAACTACGAGCAGTACTTC. It translates to CASSLGLDRNYEQYF.

In this sample, this clone turned up once. The chain carries TRBV19 and TRBJ2-2; 7 nucleotides agree with TRBD2. CDR1 is LNHDA, CDR2 SQIVND, per germline (reference sequence). This CDR3 is 17 amino acids long. V trimming: 3 bases; J trimming: 4 bases; junction bases outside the gene matches: 11. CDR3 sequence (DNA): TGTGCCAGTAGTATTATGACTAGCCGATTCCCCACCGGGGAGCTGTTTTTT. It codes for CASSIMTSRFPTGELFF.

J is TRBJ2-4 and V is TRBV6-5; D could derive from TRBD1 or TRBD2 (6 bases each). The CDR3 extends over 14 amino acids. Trimming shortened V by 6 bases and J by 1 base, and 10 bases separated the two germline ends. Germline CDR1 is MNHEY and CDR2 is SVGAGI. CDR3 amino acids: CASREGVAKNIQYF. The CDR3 DNA follows: TGTGCCAGCAGGGAGGGGGTGGCCAAAAACATTCAGTACTTC.

This chain uses TRBV29-1 with TRBJ1-5, with 7 positions matching TRBD1. The CDR3 length is 15 residues. Per the germline V gene, CDR1 is SQVTM and CDR2 is ANQGSEA. The V and J ends lost 6 bases and 0 bases, in that order; junction bases with no gene match: 8. CDR3 amino acids: CSVIWDSYSNQPQHF. The DNA of the CDR3 is TGCAGCGTCATCTGGGACAGTTATAGCAATCAGCCCCAGCATTTT. Complete variable domain (other parts from reference TRBV29-1 and TRBJ1-5): SAVISQKPSRDICQRGTSLTIQCQVDSQVTMMFWYRQQPGQSLTLIATANQGSEATYESGFVIDKFPISRPNLTFSTLTVSNMSPEDSSIYLCSVIWDSYSNQPQHFGDGTRLSIL.

The chain carries TRBV6-6 and TRBJ1-1; D is perhaps TRBD1 (5 bases). Germline V gene lookup returns CDR1 MNHNY and CDR2 SVGAGI (reference sequence). The CDR3 consists of 15 residues. The ends were cut back, 2 bases at V and 1 base at J, with 11 bases in the middle. The CDR3 DNA follows: TGTGCCAGCAGTTACCAGGACATTACGAACACTGAAGCTTTCTTT. Translation: CASSYQDITNTEAFF.

The V call is TRBV5-4, the J call TRBJ1-5, with 7 bases that match TRBD1. The V gene end was trimmed by 4 bases and the J gene end by 2 bases; junction bases not matched to a gene: 6. The CDR3 is 15 residues long. CDR1 is SGHNT and CDR2 is YYREEE in the germline V gene (reference sequence). The chain's CDR3 is CASSVQGVGNQPQHF. The CDR3 DNA is TGTGCCAGCAGCGTGCAGGGGGTTGGCAATCAGCCCCAGCATTTT.

The chain has TRBV19 and TRBJ2-2; unclear D gene. Trimming removed 3 bases from V and 3 bases from J, with 8 bases in between. The CDR3 covers 14 residues. From germline, CDR1 is LNHDA and CDR2 SQIVND (reference sequence). The CDR3 spells CASSIGQYTGELFF. DNA for the CDR3: TGTGCCAGTAGTATTGGGCAGTACACCGGGGAGCTGTTTTTT. The full variable domain, rest sourced from reference TRBV19 and TRBJ2-2, is DGGITQSPKYLFRKEGQNVTLSCEQNLNHDAMYWYRQDPGQGLRLIYYSQIVNDFQKGDIAEGYSVSREKKESFPLTVTSAQKNPTAFYLCASSIGQYTGELFFGEGSRLTVL.

The V call is TRBV6-5, the J call TRBJ1-4; 8 bases are a match to TRBD1. The CDR3 is 13 amino acids. V trimming: 4 bases; J trimming: 8 bases; junction bases outside the gene matches: 3. Per the germline V gene, CDR1 is MNHEY and CDR2 is SVGAGI. CDR3 nucleotides: TGTGCCAGCAGTTTACAGGGGGGGGAAAAACTGTTTTTT. Its translation is CASSLQGGEKLFF.

V and J are TRBV25-1 and TRBJ2-1; TRBD2 is a possible D gene (5 bases). With 6 bases removed from V and 2 bases from J, the gap between germline ends came to 20 bases. Germline CDR1 and CDR2: MGHDK and SYGVNS. This CDR3 comprises 17 residues. CDR3 loop: CASRKEDPSRAYNEQFF. For the CDR3, the DNA is TGTGCCAGCAGGAAGGAGGACCCTAGTCGGGCCTACAATGAGCAGTTCTTC.

This clone was picked up a small number of times. The rearrangement joins TRBV29-1 to TRBJ2-2; 8 bases are a match to TRBD2. V lost 3 bases to trimming and J lost 1 base; unmatched junction nucleotides: 7. CDR1 SQVTM and CDR2 ANQGSEA come from the germline V gene. The CDR3 is 16 amino acids. Written as DNA, the CDR3 is TGCAGCGTTGATATGTCCAGCGGGAGGAACACCGGGGAGCTGTTTTTT. Protein: CSVDMSSGRNTGELFF.

V and J are TRBV18 and TRBJ1-4; D uncertain. Per the germline V gene, CDR1 is KGHSH and CDR2 is LQKENI. The CDR3 totals 15 residues. V lost 4 bases to trimming and J lost 4 bases, with 13 bases between them. The CDR3 DNA is TGTGCCAGCTCACAGAGGACGGCGATTAATGAAAAACTGTTTTTT. Amino acids: CASSQRTAINEKLFF. The complete variable domain, with remaining parts taken from reference TRBV18 and TRBJ1-4, reads NAGVMQNPRHLVRRRGQEARLRCSPMKGHSHVYWYRQLPEEGLKFMVYLQKENIIDESGMPKERFSAEFPKEGPSILRIQQVVRGDSAAYFCASSQRTAINEKLFFGSGTQLSVL.

This clone showed up just a few times. The J gene is TRBJ2-2, the V gene TRBV30, with 8 bases identical to TRBD1. Germline lookup yields CDR1 GTSNPN and CDR2 SVGIG (reference sequence). The CDR3 sequence is 12 residues long. The V and J ends lost 8 bases and 4 bases, in that order; junction bases with no gene match: 3. CDR3 sequence: CAGQGGTGELFF. The CDR3 DNA is TGTGCCGGACAGGGAGGCACCGGGGAGCTGTTTTTT.

The V gene is TRBV5-1, the J gene TRBJ2-1, with 10 positions matching TRBD2. The CDR3 is made up of 16 amino acids. With 4 bases clipped from V and 4 bases from J, the junction kept 8 bases outside the gene matches. Germline assignment: CDR1 SGHRS and CDR2 YFSETQ. CDR3 in DNA: TGCGCCAGCAGCGCTAACCCTAGCGGGAGTTACAATGAGCAGTTCTTC. It translates to CASSANPSGSYNEQFF.

The rearrangement links TRBV5-8 to TRBJ2-1, with D tentatively TRBD2 (5 bases). The germline gives CDR1 SGHTS, CDR2 YDEGEE. Between the trimmed V and J ends, which lost 4 bases and 3 bases, there was a span of 17 bases. The CDR3 runs to 16 residues. The CDR3 bases are TGTGCCAGCAGCGCCGCGGGCCGGCGGATCTACAATGAGCAGTTCTTC. It translates to CASSAAGRRIYNEQFF. Drawing the rest from reference TRBV5-8 and TRBJ2-1, the complete variable domain is EAGVTQSPTHLIKTRGQQATLRCSPISGHTSVYWYQQALGLGLQFLLWYDEGEERNRGNFPPRFSGRQFPNYSSELNVNALELEDSALYLCASSAAGRRIYNEQFFGPGTRLTVL.

The chain combines TRBV14 with TRBJ2-2; tentatively, D is TRBD1 (7 bases). The CDR3 runs to 16 residues. Trimming stripped 1 base from V and 3 bases from J, with 12 bases between. Germline V gives CDR1 SGHDN, CDR2 FVKESK. The CDR3 reads CASSQVGGGDTGELFF. The CDR3 DNA is TGTGCCAGCAGCCAAGTTGGAGGGGGCGACACCGGGGAGCTGTTTTTT.